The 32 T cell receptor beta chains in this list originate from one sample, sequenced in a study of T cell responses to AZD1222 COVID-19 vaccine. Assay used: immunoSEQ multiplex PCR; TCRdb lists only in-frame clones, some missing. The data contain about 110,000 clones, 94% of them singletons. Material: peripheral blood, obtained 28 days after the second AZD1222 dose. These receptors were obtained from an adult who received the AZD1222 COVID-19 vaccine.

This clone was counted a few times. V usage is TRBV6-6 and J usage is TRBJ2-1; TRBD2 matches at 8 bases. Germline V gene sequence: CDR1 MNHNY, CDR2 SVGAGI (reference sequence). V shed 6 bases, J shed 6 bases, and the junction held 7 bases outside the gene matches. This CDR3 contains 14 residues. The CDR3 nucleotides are TGTGCCAGCAGCATAGCGGGGATGGTCAATGAGCAGTTCTTC. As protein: CASSIAGMVNEQFF.

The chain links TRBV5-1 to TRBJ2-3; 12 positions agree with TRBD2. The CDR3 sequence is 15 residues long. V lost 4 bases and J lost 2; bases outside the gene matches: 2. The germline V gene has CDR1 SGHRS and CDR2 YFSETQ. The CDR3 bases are TGCGCCAGCAGCCTAGCGGGGGGGATCACAGATACGCAGTATTTT. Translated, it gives CASSLAGGITDTQYF. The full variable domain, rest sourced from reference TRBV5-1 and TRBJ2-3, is KAGVTQTPRYLIKTRGQQVTLSCSPISGHRSVSWYQQTPGQGLQFLFEYFSETQRNKGNFPGRFSGRQFSNSRSEMNVSTLELGDSALYLCASSLAGGITDTQYFGPGTRLTVL.

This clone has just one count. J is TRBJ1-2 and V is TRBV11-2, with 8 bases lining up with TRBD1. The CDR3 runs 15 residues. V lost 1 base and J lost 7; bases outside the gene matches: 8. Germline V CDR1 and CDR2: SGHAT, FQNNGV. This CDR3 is CASSLGGQGRLGYTF. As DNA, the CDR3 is TGTGCCAGCAGCTTAGGAGGACAGGGACGACTTGGCTACACCTTC.

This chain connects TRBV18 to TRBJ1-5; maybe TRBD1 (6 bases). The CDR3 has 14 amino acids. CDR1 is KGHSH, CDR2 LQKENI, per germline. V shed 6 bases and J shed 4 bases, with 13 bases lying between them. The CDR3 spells CASSTGWVNQPQHF. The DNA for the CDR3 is TGTGCCAGCTCCACAGGGTGGGTTAATCAGCCCCAGCATTTT.

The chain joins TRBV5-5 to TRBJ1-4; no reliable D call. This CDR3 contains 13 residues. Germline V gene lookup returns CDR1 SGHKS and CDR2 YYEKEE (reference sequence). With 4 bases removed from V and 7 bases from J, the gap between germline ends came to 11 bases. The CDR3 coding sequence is TGTGCCAGCAGCCCTCTGGTGTTTGAAAAACTGTTTTTT. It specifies CASSPLVFEKLFF.

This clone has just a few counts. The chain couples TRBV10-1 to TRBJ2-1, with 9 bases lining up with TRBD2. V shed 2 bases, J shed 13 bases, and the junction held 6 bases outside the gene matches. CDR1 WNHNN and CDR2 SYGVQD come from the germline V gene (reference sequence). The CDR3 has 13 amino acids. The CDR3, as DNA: TGCGCCAGCAGTGAGACTAGCGGGCTGCGACAGTTCTTC. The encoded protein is CASSETSGLRQFF.

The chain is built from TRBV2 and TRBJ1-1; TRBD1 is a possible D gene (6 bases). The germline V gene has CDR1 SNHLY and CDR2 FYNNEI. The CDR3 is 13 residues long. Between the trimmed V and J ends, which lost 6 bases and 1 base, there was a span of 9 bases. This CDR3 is CASRLQGNTEAFF. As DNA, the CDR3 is TGTGCCAGCAGGTTACAGGGGAACACTGAAGCTTTCTTT.

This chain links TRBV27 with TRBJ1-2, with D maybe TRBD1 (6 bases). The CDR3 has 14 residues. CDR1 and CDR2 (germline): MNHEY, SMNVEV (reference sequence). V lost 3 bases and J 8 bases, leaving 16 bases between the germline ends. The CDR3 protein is CASSFGRGQNGYTF. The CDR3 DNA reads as TGTGCCAGCAGTTTTGGCAGGGGTCAAAACGGCTACACCTTC.

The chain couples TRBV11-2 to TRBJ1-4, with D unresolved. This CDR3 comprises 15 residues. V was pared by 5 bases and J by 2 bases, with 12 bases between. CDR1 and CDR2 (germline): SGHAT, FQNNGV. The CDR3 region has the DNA TGTGCCAGCAGCCCGGGTGGCAGGACTAATGAAAAACTGTTTTTT. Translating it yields CASSPGGRTNEKLFF. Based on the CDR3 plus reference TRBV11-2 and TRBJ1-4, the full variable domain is EAGVAQSPRYKIIEKRQSVAFWCNPISGHATLYWYQQILGQGPKLLIQFQNNGVVDDSQLPKDRFSAERLKGVDSTLKIQPAKLEDSAVYLCASSPGGRTNEKLFFGSGTQLSVL.

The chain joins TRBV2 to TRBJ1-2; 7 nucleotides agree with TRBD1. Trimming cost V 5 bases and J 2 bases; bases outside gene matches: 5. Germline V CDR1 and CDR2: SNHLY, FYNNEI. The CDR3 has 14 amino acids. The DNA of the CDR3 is TGTGCCAGCAGTCTGTTGACAGGGAACTATGGCTACACCTTC. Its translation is CASSLLTGNYGYTF.

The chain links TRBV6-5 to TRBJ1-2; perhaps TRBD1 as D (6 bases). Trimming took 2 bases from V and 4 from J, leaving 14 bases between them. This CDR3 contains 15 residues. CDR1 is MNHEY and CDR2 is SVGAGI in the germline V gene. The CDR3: CASSYVGGGSYGYTF. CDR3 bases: TGTGCCAGCAGTTACGTCGGAGGGGGGAGCTATGGCTACACCTTC.

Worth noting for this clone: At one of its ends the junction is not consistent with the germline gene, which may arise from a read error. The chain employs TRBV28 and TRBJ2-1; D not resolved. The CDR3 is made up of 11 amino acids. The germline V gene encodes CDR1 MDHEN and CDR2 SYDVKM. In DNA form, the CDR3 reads TGTGCCAGCAGTTCCGGGCCCGACCCGGTCTTC. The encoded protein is CASSSGPDPVF.

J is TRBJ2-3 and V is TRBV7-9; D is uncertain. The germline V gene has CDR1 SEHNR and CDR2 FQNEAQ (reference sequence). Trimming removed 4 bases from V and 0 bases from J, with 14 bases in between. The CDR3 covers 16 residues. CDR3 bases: TGTGCCAGCAGCTCCCAAGACACAATCAGCACAGATACGCAGTATTTT. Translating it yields CASSSQDTISTDTQYF.

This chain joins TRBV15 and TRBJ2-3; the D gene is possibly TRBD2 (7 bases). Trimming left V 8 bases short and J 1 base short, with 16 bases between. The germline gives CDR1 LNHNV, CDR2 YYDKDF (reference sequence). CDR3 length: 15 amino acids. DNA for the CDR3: TGTGCCACCGGGGGGGACGGGGGCCGCACAGATACGCAGTATTTT. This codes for CATGGDGGRTDTQYF. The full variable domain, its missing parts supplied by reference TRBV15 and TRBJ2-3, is DAMVIQNPRYQVTQFGKPVTLSCSQTLNHNVMYWYQQKSSQAPKLLFHYYDKDFNNEADTPDNFQSRRPNTSFCFLDIRSPGLGDTAMYLCATGGDGGRTDTQYFGPGTRLTVL.

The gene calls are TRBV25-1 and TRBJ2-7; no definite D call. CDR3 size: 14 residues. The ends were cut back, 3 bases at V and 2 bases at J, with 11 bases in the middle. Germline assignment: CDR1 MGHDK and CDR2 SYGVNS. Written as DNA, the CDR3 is TGTGCCAGCAGTGATGTCGCAGACCCCTACGAGCAGTACTTC. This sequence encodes CASSDVADPYEQYF.

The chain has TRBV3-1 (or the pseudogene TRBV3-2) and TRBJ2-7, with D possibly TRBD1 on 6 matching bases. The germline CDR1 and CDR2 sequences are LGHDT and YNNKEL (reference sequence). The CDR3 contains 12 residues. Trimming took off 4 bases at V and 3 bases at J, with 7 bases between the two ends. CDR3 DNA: TGTGCCAGCAGCCGAGGGGGCTACGAGCAGTACTTC. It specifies CASSRGGYEQYF.

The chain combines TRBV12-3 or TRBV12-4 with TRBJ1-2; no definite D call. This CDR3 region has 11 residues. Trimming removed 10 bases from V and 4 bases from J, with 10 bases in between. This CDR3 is CAISRSYGYTF. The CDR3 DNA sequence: TGTGCCATCTCGCGGAGCTATGGCTACACCTTC.

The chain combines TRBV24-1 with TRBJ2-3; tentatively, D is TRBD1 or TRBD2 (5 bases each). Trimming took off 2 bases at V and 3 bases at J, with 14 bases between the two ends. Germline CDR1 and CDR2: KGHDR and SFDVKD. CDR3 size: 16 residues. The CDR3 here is CATSDSKLGETDTQYF. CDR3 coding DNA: TGTGCCACCAGTGATTCAAAGTTGGGGGAAACAGATACGCAGTATTTT.

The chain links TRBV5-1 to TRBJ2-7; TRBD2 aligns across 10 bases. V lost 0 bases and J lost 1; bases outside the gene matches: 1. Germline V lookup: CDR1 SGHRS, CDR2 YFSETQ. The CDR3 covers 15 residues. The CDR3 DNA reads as TGCGCCAGCAGCTTGGGGACTAGCGGATCCTACGAGCAGTACTTC. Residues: CASSLGTSGSYEQYF.

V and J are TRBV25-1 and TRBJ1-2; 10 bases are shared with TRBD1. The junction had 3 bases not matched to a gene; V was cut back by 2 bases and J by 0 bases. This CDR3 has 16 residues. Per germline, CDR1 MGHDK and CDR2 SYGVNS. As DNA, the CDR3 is TGTGCCAGCAGTGAAACCGGGACAGGGGCTAACTATGGCTACACCTTC. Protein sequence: CASSETGTGANYGYTF.

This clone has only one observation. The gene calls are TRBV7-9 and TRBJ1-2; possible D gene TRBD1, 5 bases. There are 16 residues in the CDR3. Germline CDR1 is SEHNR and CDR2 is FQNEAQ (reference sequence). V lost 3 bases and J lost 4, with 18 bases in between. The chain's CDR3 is CASSFLGQARGYGYTF. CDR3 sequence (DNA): TGTGCCAGCAGCTTTTTGGGGCAGGCCCGGGGCTATGGCTACACCTTC.

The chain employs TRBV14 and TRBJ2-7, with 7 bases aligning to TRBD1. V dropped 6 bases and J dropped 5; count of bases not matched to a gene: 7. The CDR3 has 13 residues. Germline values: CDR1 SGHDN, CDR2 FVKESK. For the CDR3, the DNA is TGTGCCAGCAGTCGCTGGGACAGCAACGAGCAGTACTTC. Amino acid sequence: CASSRWDSNEQYF.

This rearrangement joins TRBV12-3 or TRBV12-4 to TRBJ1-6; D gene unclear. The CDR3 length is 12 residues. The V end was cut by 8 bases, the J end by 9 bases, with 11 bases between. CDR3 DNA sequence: TGTGCCAGCCTCACCTGGGGTTCACCCCTCCACTTT. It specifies CASLTWGSPLHF.

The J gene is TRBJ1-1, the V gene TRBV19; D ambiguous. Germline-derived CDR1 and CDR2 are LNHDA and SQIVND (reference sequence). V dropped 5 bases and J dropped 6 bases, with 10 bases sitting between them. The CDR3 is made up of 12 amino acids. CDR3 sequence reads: CASSPHSAEAFF. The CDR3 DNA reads TGTGCCAGTAGTCCCCACAGTGCTGAAGCTTTCTTT.

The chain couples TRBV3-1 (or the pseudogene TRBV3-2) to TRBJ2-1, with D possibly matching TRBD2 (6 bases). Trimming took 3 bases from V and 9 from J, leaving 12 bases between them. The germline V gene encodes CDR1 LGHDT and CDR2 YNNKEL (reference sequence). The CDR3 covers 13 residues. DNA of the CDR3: TGTGCCAGCAGCCACATGTACGGGGGTGAGCAGTTCTTC. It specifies CASSHMYGGEQFF.

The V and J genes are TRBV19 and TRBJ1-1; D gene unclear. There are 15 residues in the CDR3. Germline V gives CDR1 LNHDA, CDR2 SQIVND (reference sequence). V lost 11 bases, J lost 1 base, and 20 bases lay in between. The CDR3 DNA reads TGTGCCGCGAAGATGGGGAGGGCTTCGAACACTGAAGCTTTCTTT. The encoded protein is CAAKMGRASNTEAFF.

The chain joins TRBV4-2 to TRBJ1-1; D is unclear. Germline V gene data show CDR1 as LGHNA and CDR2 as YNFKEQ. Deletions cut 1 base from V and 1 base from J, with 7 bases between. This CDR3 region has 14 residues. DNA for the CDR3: TGTGCCAGCAGCCAAGTGGCAGGGAACACTGAAGCTTTCTTT. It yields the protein CASSQVAGNTEAFF.

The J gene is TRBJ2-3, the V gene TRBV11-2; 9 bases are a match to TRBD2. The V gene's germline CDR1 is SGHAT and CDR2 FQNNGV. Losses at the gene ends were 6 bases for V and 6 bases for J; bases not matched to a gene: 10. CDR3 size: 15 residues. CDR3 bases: TGTGCCAGCAGAATTAGCGGGAGTCTTATTGATACGCAGTATTTT. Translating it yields CASRISGSLIDTQYF.

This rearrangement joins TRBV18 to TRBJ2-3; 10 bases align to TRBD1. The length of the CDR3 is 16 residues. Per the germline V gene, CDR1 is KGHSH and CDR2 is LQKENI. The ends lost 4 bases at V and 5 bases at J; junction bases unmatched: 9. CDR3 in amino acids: CASSLGPGQGIDTQYF. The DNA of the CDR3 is TGTGCCAGCTCACTAGGACCGGGACAGGGGATAGATACGCAGTATTTT.

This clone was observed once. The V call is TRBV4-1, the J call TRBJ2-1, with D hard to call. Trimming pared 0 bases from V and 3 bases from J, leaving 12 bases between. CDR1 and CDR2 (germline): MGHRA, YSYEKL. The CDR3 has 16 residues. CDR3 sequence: CASSQDDGPLYNEQFF. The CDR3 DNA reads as TGCGCCAGCAGCCAAGATGACGGGCCTCTCTACAATGAGCAGTTCTTC.

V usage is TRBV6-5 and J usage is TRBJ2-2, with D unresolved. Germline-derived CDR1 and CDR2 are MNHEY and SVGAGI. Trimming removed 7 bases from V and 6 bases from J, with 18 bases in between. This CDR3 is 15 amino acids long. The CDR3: CASISDRHRAGELFF. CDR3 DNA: TGTGCCAGCATTTCCGATCGGCACCGTGCCGGGGAGCTGTTTTTT.

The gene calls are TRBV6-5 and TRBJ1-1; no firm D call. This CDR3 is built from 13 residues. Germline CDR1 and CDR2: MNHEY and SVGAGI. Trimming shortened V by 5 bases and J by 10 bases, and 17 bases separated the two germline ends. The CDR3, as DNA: TGTGCCAGCAGTATGCTGGGCGGGATGGGAGCTTTCTTT. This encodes CASSMLGGMGAFF.